This TCR beta chain was captured by sequencing in a study of blood T cell repertoires in COVID-19. Study overall: COVID-19 samples, acute and convalescent, were from the United States, Italy and Spain.

The V segment lost 8 bases and the J segment 4 bases; nucleotides outside the gene matches: 20. CDR3 length equals 18 residues. Germline loops: CDR1 MDHEN, CDR2 SYDVKM. In the source study's methods: Nucleated cell counts were estimated from reference gene primer amplification. Produced via immunoSEQ multiplex PCR; TCRdb's table is partial and in-frame only. V, J and clone size were drawn from that table, and D and trimming were deduced from the DNA. This sample yields around 200,000 clones, of which 70% to 85% are seen a single time; roughly an eighth belongs to the top ten. Sequences were obtained from peripheral blood. The chain has TRBV28 and TRBJ2-5; 9 nucleotides line up with TRBD2. The sequence came from a woman between 45 and 65 years old with acute or convalescent COVID-19. The CDR3 bases are TGTGCCAGCCGTACCCCTGGTCTAGCGGGAAGAAGGGGAGAGACCCAGTACTTC. Translation: CASRTPGLAGRRGETQYF.